The present T cell receptor beta chain was sequenced within a study of post-analysis software for immune sequencing data. Background on the study: The patients showed relapsing-remitting, secondary progressive and progressive-relapsing multiple sclerosis courses.

Presence of unique molecular identifiers characterized the TCR beta cDNA libraries. It was from roughly 1.1 to 9.2 million T cells that around 500,000 cDNA molecules came. TCRdb itself ran the PCR reads through MiXCR, one entry per CDR3 protein. The repertoire includes hundreds of thousands of distinct CDR3 sequences, about 32% of them detected once, and roughly 0.57% sits in the top ten. In this sample, this clonotype turned up many times. What it recognizes is unknown. Points from the study as a whole: A significant reduction in normalized Chao1 diversity was observed in multiple sclerosis patients versus controls. F-measure co-clustering was strong for batch-matched samples.

The clonotype originates from a girl aged 10 to 17 with multiple sclerosis. The sample consisted of blood.

As DNA, the CDR3 is TGCAGTGCTAGAGATTCGGAGCGGAGCGGCTCCTACAATGAGCAGTTCTTC. Its protein is CSARDSERSGSYNEQFF. The V call is TRBV20-1, the J call TRBJ2-1, with a weak D call TRBD2 (5 bases). Germline values: CDR1 DFQATT, CDR2 SNEGSKA (reference sequence). The CDR3 sequence is 17 residues long. The germline V and J ends were trimmed by 0 bases and 0 bases, with 15 bases remaining between them.